This T cell receptor beta chain was captured by sequencing in a study of T cell changes during pregnancy in multiple sclerosis. V was cut by 1 base and J by 3 bases, with 6 bases left in between. Germline V gene lookup returns CDR1 SGHVS and CDR2 FNYEAQ. The CDR3 is made up of 13 amino acids. Sequencing used immunoSEQ multiplex PCR; TCRdb keeps in-frame clones, though not all of them. The sample contains around 57,000 clones, roughly 87% of which appear only once. Source: peripheral blood, taken in the third trimester of pregnancy. This TCR derives from a female donor in good health, enrolled as a control in a pregnancy study. V is TRBV7-6 and J is TRBJ1-1; D is unclear. The CDR3 is CASSLDPDTEAFF. In DNA, the CDR3 is TGTGCCAGCAGCTTAGATCCCGACACTGAAGCTTTCTTT.